The clone carrying this T cell receptor (beta chain) showed up just a few times. Using immunoSEQ multiplex PCR, the repertoire was profiled, and TCRdb retains in-frame clones only, with some absent. This table holds tens of thousands of clones, 80% to 90% found once. This sample is drawn from a study of blood T cell repertoires in COVID-19. Sequenced sample: peripheral blood. The sequence derives from a woman in her fifties or sixties with acute or convalescent COVID-19.

The CDR3 is CASSLGLAGVTGELFF. The DNA for the CDR3 is TGTGCCAGCAGCTTGGGACTAGCGGGGGTTACCGGGGAGCTGTTTTTT. The J gene is TRBJ2-2, the V gene TRBV7-3, with 14 bases aligning to TRBD2. Germline V lookup: CDR1 SGHTA, CDR2 FQGTGA. V gave up 3 bases and J gave up 5 bases; unmatched junction bases: 2. The CDR3 extends over 16 amino acids.